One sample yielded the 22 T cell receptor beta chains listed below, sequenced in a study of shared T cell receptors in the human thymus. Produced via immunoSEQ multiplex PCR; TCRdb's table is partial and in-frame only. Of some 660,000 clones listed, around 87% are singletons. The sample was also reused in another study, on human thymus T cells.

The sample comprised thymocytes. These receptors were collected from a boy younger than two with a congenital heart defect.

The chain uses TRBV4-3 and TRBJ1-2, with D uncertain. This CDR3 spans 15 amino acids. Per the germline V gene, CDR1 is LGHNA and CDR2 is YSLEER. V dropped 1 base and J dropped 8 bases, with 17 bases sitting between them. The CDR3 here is CASSQGRLAYGGYTF. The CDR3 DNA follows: TGCGCCAGCAGCCAAGGTCGATTGGCTTATGGCGGCTACACCTTC.

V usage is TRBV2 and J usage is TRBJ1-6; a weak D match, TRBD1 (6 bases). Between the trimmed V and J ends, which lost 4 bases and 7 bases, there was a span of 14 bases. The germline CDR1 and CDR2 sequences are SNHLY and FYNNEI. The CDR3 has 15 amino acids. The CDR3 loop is CASSGLTGPNSPLHF. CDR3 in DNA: TGTGCCAGCAGTGGATTGACAGGTCCAAATTCACCCCTCCACTTT.

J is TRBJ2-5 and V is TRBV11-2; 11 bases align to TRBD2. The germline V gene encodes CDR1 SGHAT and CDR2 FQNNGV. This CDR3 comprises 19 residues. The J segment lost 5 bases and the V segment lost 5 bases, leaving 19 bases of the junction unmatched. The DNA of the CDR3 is TGTGCCAGCAGCCCCCGAGGGACTAGCGGATCCGAAGGCCTGGAGACCCAGTACTTC. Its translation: CASSPRGTSGSEGLETQYF.

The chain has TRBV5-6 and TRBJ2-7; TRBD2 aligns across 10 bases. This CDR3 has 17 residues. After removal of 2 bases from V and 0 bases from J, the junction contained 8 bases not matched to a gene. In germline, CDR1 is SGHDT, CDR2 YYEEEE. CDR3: CASSFISGRPNSYEQYF. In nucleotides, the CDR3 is TGTGCCAGCAGCTTTATTAGCGGGAGGCCAAACTCCTACGAGCAGTACTTC.

The CDR3 protein is CATSRRTGTAPLNTEAFF. CDR3 nucleotide sequence: TGTGCCACCAGCAGACGAACCGGGACAGCGCCTCTGAACACTGAAGCTTTCTTT. V and J are TRBV15 and TRBJ1-1; 7 bases are a match to TRBD1. Germline CDR1 and CDR2: LNHNV and YYDKDF (reference sequence). This CDR3 spans 18 amino acids. V gave up 2 bases and J gave up 0 bases; unmatched junction bases: 12.

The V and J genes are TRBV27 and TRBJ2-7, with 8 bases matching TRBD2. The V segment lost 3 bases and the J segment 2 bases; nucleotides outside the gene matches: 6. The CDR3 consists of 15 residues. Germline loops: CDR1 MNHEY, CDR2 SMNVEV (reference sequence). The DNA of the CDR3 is TGTGCCAGCAGTTTTCAACTAGCGGTACCCTACGAGCAGTACTTC. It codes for CASSFQLAVPYEQYF.

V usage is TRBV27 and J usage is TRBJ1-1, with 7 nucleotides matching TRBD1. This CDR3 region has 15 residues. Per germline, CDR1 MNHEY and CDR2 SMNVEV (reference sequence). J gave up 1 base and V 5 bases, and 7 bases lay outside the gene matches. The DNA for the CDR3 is TGTGCCAGCAGTGCGACAGGGCTCGAGAACACTGAAGCTTTCTTT. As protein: CASSATGLENTEAFF.

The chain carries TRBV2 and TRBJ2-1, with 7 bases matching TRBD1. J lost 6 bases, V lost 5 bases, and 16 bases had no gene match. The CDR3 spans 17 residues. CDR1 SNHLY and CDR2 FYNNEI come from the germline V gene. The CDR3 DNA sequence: TGTGCCAGCAGTAAATACAGGGGACAAAACACACGCAATGAGCAGTTCTTC. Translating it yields CASSKYRGQNTRNEQFF.

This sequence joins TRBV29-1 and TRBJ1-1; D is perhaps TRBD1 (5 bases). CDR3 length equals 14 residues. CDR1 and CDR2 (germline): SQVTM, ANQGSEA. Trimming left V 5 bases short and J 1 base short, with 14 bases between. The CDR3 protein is CSVPQGIGNTEAFF. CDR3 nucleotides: TGCAGCGTTCCTCAGGGTATTGGGAACACTGAAGCTTTCTTT.

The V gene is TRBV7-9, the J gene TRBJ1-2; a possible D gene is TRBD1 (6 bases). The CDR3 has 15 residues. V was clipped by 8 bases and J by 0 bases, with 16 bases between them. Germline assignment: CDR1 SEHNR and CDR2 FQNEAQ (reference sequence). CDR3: CASVSWGPANYGYTF. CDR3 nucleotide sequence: TGTGCCAGCGTGTCCTGGGGGCCGGCTAACTATGGCTACACCTTC.

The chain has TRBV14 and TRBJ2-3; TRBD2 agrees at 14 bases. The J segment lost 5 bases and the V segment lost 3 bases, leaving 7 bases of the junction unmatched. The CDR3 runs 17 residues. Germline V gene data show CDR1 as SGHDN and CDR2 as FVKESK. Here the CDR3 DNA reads TGTGCCAGCAGCCAGCGACTAGCGGGGGGGCCGGAAGATACGCAGTATTTT. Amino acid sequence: CASSQRLAGGPEDTQYF.

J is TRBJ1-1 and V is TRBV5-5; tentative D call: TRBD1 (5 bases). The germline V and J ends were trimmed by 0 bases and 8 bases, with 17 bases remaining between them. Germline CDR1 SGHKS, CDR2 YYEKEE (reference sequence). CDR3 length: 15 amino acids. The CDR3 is CASSLAETDYLEAFF. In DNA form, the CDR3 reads TGTGCCAGCAGCTTGGCCGAGACAGATTACCTCGAAGCTTTCTTT.

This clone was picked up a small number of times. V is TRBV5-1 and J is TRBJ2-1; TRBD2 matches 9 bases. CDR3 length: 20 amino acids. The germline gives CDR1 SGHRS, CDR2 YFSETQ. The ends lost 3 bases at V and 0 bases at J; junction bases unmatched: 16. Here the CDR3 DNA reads TGCGCCAGCAGCTCCAATGTCTGGGTAAGCGGGAGGCACTCCTACAATGAGCAGTTCTTC. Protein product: CASSSNVWVSGRHSYNEQFF.

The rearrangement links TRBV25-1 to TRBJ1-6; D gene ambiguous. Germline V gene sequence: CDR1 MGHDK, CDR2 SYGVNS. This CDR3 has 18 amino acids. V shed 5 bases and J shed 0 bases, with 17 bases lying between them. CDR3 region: CASSNEAVPSSYNSPLHF. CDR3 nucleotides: TGTGCCAGCAGTAACGAGGCTGTTCCCAGCTCCTATAATTCACCCCTCCACTTT.

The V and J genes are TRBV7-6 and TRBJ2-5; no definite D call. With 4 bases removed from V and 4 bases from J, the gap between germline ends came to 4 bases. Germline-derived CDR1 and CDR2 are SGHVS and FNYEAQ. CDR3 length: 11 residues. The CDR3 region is CASSSSETQYF. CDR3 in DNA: TGTGCCAGCAGCTCATCAGAGACCCAGTACTTC.

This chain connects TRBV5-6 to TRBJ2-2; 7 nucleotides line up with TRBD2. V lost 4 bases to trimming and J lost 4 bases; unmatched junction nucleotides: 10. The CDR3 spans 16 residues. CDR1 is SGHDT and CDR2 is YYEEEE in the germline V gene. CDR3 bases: TGTGCCAGCAGCCTAACTAGCGCAGGGAGCACCGGGGAGCTGTTTTTT. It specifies CASSLTSAGSTGELFF.

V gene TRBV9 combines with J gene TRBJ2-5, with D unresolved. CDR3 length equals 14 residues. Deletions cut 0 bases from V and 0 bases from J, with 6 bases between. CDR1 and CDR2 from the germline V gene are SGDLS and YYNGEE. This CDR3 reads CASSVGPHQETQYF. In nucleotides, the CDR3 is TGTGCCAGCAGCGTAGGTCCTCACCAAGAGACCCAGTACTTC. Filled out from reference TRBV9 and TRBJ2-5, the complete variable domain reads DSGVTQTPKHLITATGQRVTLRCSPRSGDLSVYWYQQSLDQGLQFLIQYYNGEERAKGNILERFSAQQFPDLHSELNLSSLELGDSALYFCASSVGPHQETQYFGPGTRLLVL.

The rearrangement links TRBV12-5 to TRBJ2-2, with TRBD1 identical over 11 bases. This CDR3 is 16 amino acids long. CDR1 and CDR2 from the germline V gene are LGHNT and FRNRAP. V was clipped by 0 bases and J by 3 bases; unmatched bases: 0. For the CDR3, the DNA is TGTGCTAGTGGTTTGGTGGACAGGGGGCACACCGGGGAGCTGTTTTTT. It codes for CASGLVDRGHTGELFF.

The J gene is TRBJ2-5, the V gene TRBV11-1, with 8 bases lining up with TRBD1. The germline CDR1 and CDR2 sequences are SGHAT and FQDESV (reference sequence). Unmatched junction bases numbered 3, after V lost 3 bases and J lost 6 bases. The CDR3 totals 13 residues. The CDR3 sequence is CASSLRQGQTQYF. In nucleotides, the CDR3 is TGTGCCAGCAGCTTGAGACAGGGGCAGACCCAGTACTTC.

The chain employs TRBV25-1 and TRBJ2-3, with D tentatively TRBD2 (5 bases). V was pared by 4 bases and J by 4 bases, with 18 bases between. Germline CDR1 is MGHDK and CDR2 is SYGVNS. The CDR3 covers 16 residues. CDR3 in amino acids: CASSGPSILLPDTQYF. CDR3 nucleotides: TGTGCCAGCAGTGGGCCTAGCATCTTGTTGCCAGATACGCAGTATTTT.

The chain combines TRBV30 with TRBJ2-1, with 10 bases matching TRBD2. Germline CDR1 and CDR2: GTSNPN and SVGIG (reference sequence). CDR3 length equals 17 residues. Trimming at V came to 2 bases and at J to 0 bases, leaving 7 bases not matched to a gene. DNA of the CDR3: TGTGCCTGGAGTACCCATAGCGGGAGGAGCTCCTACAATGAGCAGTTCTTC. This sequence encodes CAWSTHSGRSSYNEQFF.

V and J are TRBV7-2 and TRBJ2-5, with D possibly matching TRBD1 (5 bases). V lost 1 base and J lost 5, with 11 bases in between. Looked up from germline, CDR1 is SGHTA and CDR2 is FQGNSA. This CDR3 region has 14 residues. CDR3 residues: CASSLERAGETQYF. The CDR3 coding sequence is TGTGCCAGCAGCTTAGAACGGGCAGGGGAGACCCAGTACTTC.